Below, 14 T cell receptor beta chains from the same sample are listed, as sequenced in a study of regulatory T cells in long-lasting Graves disease. As for time point: newly diagnosed GD, antithyroid drugs for less than 3 months. Isolated PBMC RNA provided the starting material for the TCR library. Construction of TCR beta libraries relied on iRepertoire HTBI primers and on Arm-PCR targeting CDR3 regions. MiXCR, applied by TCRdb to the multiplex PCR reads, yields one record per CDR3 protein. This sample carries about 620,000 distinct CDR3 sequences, less than 20% of them seen once, and the ten largest clones take approximately 18%. These data were also filed under a second study, of T cells in Graves' hyperthyroidism and ophthalmopathy.

This specimen was peripheral blood mononuclear cells (PBMCs), taken at new diagnosis, from a patient treated with antithyroid drugs. These TCRs come from a woman aged 25 to 39 with Graves disease.

This clonotype was counted ten times or more. Written as DNA, the CDR3 is TGTGCCAGCAGGGAGGACTCTACGCAGTATTTT. Protein product: CASREDSTQYF. The chain has TRBV2 and TRBJ2-3; tentative D call: TRBD2 (5 bases). Deletions cut 6 bases from V and 8 bases from J, with 9 bases between. Germline CDR1 SNHLY, CDR2 FYNNEI. The CDR3 extends over 11 amino acids.

This clonotype was observed at least ten times. V gene TRBV27 combines with J gene TRBJ2-7; 11 positions agree with TRBD2. Germline V gene data show CDR1 as MNHEY and CDR2 as SMNVEV (reference sequence). The ends lost 5 bases at V and 2 bases at J; junction bases unmatched: 17. This CDR3 spans 19 amino acids. The CDR3 protein is CASSPRPPSRLAGTYEQYF. DNA for the CDR3: TGTGCCAGCAGTCCCCGGCCTCCCTCGAGACTAGCGGGAACCTACGAGCAGTACTTC.

This sequence joins TRBV7-2 and TRBJ2-7; 10 nucleotides align to TRBD2. The germline V gene encodes CDR1 SGHTA and CDR2 FQGNSA. The V gene end was trimmed by 5 bases and the J gene end by 4 bases; junction bases not matched to a gene: 8. The CDR3 runs 15 residues. The CDR3 region is CASSPRAGGAYEQYF. CDR3 in DNA: TGTGCCAGCAGCCCAAGAGCGGGAGGGGCGTACGAGCAGTACTTC. Based on the CDR3 plus reference TRBV7-2 and TRBJ2-7, the full variable domain is GAGVSQSPSNKVTEKGKDVELRCDPISGHTALYWYRQSLGQGLEFLIYFQGNSAPDKSGLPSDRFSAERTGGSVSTLTIQRTQQEDSAVYLCASSPRAGGAYEQYFGPGTRLTVT.

This clonotype was detected many times. J is TRBJ1-1 and V is TRBV11-3; 8 bases fit TRBD1. Germline V gene sequence: CDR1 SGHNT, CDR2 YENEEA. Germline trimming cut 4 bases from V and 9 bases from J; bases unmatched to any gene: 7. The CDR3 contains 13 residues. CDR3 loop: CASSSGAGGQAFF. For the CDR3, the DNA is TGTGCCAGCAGCTCCGGGGCAGGGGGCCAAGCTTTCTTT.

This clonotype was counted ten times or more. The J gene is TRBJ1-3, the V gene TRBV6-5; D is uncertain. Trimming cost V 0 bases and J 6 bases, with 9 bases left between them. Per the germline V gene, CDR1 is MNHEY and CDR2 is SVGAGI. The CDR3 has 14 amino acids. The CDR3 DNA reads TGTGCCAGCAGTTACTCGAGTGGGGAAAACACCATATATTTT. Translating it yields CASSYSSGENTIYF.

The rearrangement links TRBV6-1 to TRBJ2-7; D is unresolved. Germline CDR1 is MNHNS and CDR2 is SASEGT. V was clipped by 6 bases and J by 4 bases, with 19 bases between them. The CDR3 is made up of 15 amino acids. The CDR3 region is CASRAPGWAAYEQYF. The CDR3 coding sequence is TGTGCCAGCAGGGCACCTGGGTGGGCGGCATACGAGCAGTACTTC.

The chain uses TRBV7-9 and TRBJ2-5; 15 nucleotides align to TRBD2. Trimming at V came to 5 bases and at J to 0 bases, leaving 7 bases not matched to a gene. This CDR3 region has 18 residues. CDR1 SEHNR and CDR2 FQNEAQ come from the germline V gene (reference sequence). CDR3 nucleotides: TGTGCCAGCAGCCCGGGACTAGCGGGAGGACAACACCAAGAGACCCAGTACTTC. This gives the protein CASSPGLAGGQHQETQYF.

In this sample, this clonotype turned up a few times. The rearrangement uses TRBV11-2 and TRBJ2-1; 13 bases are a match to TRBD2. Trimming at V came to 6 bases and at J to 5 bases, leaving 4 bases not matched to a gene. This CDR3 comprises 15 residues. Germline V lookup: CDR1 SGHAT, CDR2 FQNNGV. Here the CDR3 DNA reads TGTGCCAGCAGTAACGGGACTAGCGGGGACAATGAGCAGTTCTTC. Translation: CASSNGTSGDNEQFF.

This clonotype has a count of ten or more. V usage is TRBV15 and J usage is TRBJ2-3, with 12 nucleotides matching TRBD1. Germline-derived CDR1 and CDR2 are LNHNV and YYDKDF (reference sequence). The length of the CDR3 is 17 residues. Unmatched junction bases numbered 10, after V lost 5 bases and J lost 4 bases. This chain's CDR3 is CATSGLPGTGGADTQYF. The CDR3 DNA reads TGTGCCACCAGCGGCCTACCGGGGACAGGGGGCGCAGATACGCAGTATTTT. The full variable domain, completed using reference TRBV15 and TRBJ2-3, is DAMVIQNPRYQVTQFGKPVTLSCSQTLNHNVMYWYQQKSSQAPKLLFHYYDKDFNNEADTPDNFQSRRPNTSFCFLDIRSPGLGDTAMYLCATSGLPGTGGADTQYFGPGTRLTVL.

This clonotype occurred a few times. The J gene is TRBJ1-1, the V gene TRBV25-1; D ambiguous. CDR1 and CDR2 from the germline V gene are MGHDK and SYGVNS. The CDR3 is made up of 14 amino acids. Trimming removed 6 bases from V and 4 bases from J, with 15 bases in between. CDR3 loop: CASRSFGSPTEAFF. The DNA of the CDR3 is TGTGCCAGCAGAAGTTTTGGATCTCCCACTGAAGCTTTCTTT.

This clonotype was seen ten or more times. This chain joins TRBV20-1 and TRBJ1-2, with D possibly TRBD1 on 5 matching bases. The ends were cut back, 2 bases at V and 4 bases at J, with 14 bases in the middle. From germline, CDR1 is DFQATT and CDR2 SNEGSKA (reference sequence). The CDR3 spans 14 residues. The CDR3 reads CSARNRGEGYGYTF. Here the CDR3 DNA reads TGCAGTGCTAGAAATAGAGGGGAGGGCTATGGCTACACCTTC.

V is TRBV30 and J is TRBJ1-6; possibly TRBD1 for D (5 bases). With 5 bases removed from V and 5 bases from J, the gap between germline ends came to 16 bases. Per the germline V gene, CDR1 is GTSNPN and CDR2 is SVGIG (reference sequence). This CDR3 is built from 15 residues. The CDR3 is CAWGISGTHNSPLHF. As DNA, the CDR3 is TGTGCCTGGGGCATCTCGGGGACCCATAATTCACCCCTCCACTTT.

This clonotype was seen many times. The chain employs TRBV6-1 and TRBJ2-1; TRBD2 might be the D (6 bases). V lost 2 bases and J lost 3, with 17 bases in between. The germline gives CDR1 MNHNS, CDR2 SASEGT. CDR3 size: 17 residues. CDR3 coding DNA: TGTGCCAGCAGTGAAAAGTTCGAGGGTAGCGGCTACAATGAGCAGTTCTTC. It is translated as CASSEKFEGSGYNEQFF.

The chain is built from TRBV29-1 and TRBJ2-7, with 9 nucleotides matching TRBD2. Germline V lookup: CDR1 SQVTM, CDR2 ANQGSEA. The CDR3 length is 19 residues. Trimming cost V 1 base and J 0 bases; bases outside gene matches: 16. The CDR3 region is CSVEVLNTGPSGTSYEQYF. The CDR3 nucleotides are TGCAGCGTTGAAGTCTTGAATACGGGTCCTAGCGGGACCTCCTACGAGCAGTACTTC.